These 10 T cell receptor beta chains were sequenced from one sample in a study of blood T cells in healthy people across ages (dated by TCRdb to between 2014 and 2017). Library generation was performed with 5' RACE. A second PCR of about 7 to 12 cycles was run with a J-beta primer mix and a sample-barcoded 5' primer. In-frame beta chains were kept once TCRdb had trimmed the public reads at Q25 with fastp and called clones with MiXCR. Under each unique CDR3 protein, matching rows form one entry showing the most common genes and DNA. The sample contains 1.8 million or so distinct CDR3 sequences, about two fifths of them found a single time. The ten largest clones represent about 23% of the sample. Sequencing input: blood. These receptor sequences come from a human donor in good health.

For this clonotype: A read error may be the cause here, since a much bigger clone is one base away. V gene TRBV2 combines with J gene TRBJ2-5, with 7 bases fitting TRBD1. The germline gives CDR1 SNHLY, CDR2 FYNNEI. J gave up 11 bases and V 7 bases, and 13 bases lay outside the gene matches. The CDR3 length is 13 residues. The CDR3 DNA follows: TGTGCCAGCACTTCGGACAGGCCCAATGAGCAGTACTTC. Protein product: CASTSDRPNEQYF. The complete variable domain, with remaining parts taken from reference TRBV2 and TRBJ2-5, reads EPEVTQTPSHQVTQMGQEVILRCVPISNHLYFYWYRQILGQKVEFLVSFYNNEISEKSEIFDDQFSVERPDGSNFTLKIRSTKLEDSAMYFCASTSDRPNEQYFGPGTRLLVL.

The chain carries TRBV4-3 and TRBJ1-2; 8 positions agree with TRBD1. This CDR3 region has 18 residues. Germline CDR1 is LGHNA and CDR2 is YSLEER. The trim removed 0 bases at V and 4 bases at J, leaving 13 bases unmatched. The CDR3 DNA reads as TGCGCCAGCAGCCAAGATCGAGTGACCCTCGACAGGGGCTATGGCTACACCTTC. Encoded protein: CASSQDRVTLDRGYGYTF.

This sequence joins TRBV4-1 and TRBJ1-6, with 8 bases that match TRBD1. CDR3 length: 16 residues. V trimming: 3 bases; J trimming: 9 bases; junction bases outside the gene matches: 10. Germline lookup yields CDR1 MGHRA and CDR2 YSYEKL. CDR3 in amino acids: CASSQEQGVFGSPLHF. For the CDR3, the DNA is TGCGCCAGCAGCCAGGAACAGGGGGTTTTTGGTTCACCCCTCCACTTT.

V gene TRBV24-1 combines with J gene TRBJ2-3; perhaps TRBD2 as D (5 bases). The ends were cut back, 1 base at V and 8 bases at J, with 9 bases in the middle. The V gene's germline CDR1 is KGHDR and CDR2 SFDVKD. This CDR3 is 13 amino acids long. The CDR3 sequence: CATSDFRLTTQYF. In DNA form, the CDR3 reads TGTGCCACCAGTGATTTCCGACTAACTACGCAGTATTTT.

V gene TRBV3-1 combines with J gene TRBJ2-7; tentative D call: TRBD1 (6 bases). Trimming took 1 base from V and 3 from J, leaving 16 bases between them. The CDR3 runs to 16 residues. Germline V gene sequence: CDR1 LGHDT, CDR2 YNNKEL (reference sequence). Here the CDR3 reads CASSQGDWTAYYEQYF. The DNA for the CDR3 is TGTGCCAGCAGCCAAGGAGACTGGACAGCTTACTACGAGCAGTACTTC.

CDR3 nucleotides: TGTGCCACCAGCAGAGTCCTCCTACAGGATGAGTCCTACAATGAGCAGTTCTTC. It yields the protein CATSRVLLQDESYNEQFF. The J gene is TRBJ2-1, the V gene TRBV15; D perhaps matches TRBD1 (5 bases). The CDR3 loop spans 18 amino acids. Looked up from germline, CDR1 is LNHNV and CDR2 is YYDKDF (reference sequence). V was cut by 1 base and J by 1 base, with 17 bases left in between. The full variable domain, completed using reference TRBV15 and TRBJ2-1, is DAMVIQNPRYQVTQFGKPVTLSCSQTLNHNVMYWYQQKSSQAPKLLFHYYDKDFNNEADTPDNFQSRRPNTSFCFLDIRSPGLGDTAMYLCATSRVLLQDESYNEQFFGPGTRLTVL.

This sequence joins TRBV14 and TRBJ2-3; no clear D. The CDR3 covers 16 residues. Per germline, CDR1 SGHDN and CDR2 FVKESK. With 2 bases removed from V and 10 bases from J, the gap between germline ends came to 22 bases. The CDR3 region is CASSQNFEAFLPAQYF. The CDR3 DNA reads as TGTGCCAGCAGCCAAAACTTCGAGGCCTTTCTCCCCGCGCAGTATTTT. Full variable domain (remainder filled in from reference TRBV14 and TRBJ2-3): EAGVTQFPSHSVIEKGQTVTLRCDPISGHDNLYWYRRVMGKEIKFLLHFVKESKQDESGMPNNRFLAERTGGTYSTLKVQPAELEDSGVYFCASSQNFEAFLPAQYFGPGTRLTVL.

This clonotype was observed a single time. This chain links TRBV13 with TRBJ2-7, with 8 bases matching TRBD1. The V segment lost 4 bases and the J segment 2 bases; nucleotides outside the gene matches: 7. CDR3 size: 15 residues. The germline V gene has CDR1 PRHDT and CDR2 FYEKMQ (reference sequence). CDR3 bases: TGTGCCAGCAGCTCTGGACAGGGAAGGACCTACGAGCAGTACTTC. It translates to CASSSGQGRTYEQYF.

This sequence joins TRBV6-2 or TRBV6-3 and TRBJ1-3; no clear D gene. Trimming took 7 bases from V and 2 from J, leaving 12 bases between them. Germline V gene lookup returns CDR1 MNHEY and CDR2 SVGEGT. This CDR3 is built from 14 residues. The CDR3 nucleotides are TGTGCCAGCACCAGCTGGACGGCTGGAAACACCATATATTTT. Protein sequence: CASTSWTAGNTIYF.

In nucleotides, the CDR3 is TGTGCCAGCAGTTACATAGCAGGGAGCTCTAACTATGGCTACACCTTC. Residues: CASSYIAGSSNYGYTF. This chain uses TRBV6-5 with TRBJ1-2; possible D gene TRBD1, 5 bases. With 2 bases removed from V and 0 bases from J, the gap between germline ends came to 13 bases. The germline CDR1 and CDR2 sequences are MNHEY and SVGAGI. The CDR3 runs to 16 residues.